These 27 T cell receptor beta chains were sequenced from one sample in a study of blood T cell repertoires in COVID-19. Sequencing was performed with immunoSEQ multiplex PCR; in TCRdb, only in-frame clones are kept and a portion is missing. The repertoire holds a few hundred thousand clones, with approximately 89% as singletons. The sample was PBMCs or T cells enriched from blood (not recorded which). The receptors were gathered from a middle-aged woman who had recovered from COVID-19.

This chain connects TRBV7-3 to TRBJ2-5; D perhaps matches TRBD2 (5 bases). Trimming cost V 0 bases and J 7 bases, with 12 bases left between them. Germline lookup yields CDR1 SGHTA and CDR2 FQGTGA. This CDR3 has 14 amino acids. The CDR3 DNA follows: TGTGCCAGCAGCTTAACAGGAGGATGGGGGACCCAGTACTTC. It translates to CASSLTGGWGTQYF.

CDR3 DNA sequence: TGTGCCAGTAGACGCGCCGGGACTAGCGGGCTCGAGCAGTACTTC. It specifies CASRRAGTSGLEQYF. The chain couples TRBV19 to TRBJ2-7, with TRBD2 matching 12 bases. Per germline, CDR1 LNHDA and CDR2 SQIVND (reference sequence). With V trimmed by 6 bases and J by 6 bases, 9 bases remained unmatched. This CDR3 is built from 15 residues.

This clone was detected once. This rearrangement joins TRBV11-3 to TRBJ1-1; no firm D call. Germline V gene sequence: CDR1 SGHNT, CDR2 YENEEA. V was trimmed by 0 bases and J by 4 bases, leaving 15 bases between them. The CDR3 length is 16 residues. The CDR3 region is CASSLESVGLGTEAFF. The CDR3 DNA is TGTGCCAGCAGCTTAGAGTCGGTTGGGCTGGGCACTGAAGCTTTCTTT.

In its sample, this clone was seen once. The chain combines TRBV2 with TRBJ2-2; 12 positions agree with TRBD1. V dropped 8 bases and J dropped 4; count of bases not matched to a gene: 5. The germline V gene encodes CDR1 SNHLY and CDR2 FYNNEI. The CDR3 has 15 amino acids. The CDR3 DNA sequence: TGTGCCAGCGTGGGGACAGGGGGCCTCACCGGGGAGCTGTTTTTT. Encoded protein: CASVGTGGLTGELFF.

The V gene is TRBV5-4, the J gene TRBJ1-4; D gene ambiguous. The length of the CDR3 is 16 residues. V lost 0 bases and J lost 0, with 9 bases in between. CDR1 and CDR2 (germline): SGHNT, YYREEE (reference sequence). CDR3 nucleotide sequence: TGTGCCAGCAGCTTGGGCGGAAACCCAACTAATGAAAAACTGTTTTTT. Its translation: CASSLGGNPTNEKLFF.

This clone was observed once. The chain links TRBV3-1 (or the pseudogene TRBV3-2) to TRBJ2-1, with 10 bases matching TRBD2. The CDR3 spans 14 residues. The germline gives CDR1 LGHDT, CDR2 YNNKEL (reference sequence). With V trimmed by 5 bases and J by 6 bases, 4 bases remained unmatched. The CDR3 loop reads CASSSGTSVNEQFF. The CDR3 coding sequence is TGTGCCAGCAGCTCCGGGACTAGCGTCAATGAGCAGTTCTTC.

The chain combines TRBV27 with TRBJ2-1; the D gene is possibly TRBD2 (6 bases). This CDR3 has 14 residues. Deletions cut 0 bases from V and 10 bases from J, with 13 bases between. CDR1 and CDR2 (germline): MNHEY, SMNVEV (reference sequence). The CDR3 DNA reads TGTGCCAGCAGTTTATCGCTCGGGGGAGGAGAGCAGTTCTTC. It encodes CASSLSLGGGEQFF.

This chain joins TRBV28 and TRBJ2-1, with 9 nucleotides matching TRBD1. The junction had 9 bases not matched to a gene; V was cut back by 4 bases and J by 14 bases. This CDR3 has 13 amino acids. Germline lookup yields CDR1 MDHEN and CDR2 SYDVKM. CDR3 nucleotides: TGTGCCAGCAGTTCTGGACAGGGGCGGAGGGAGTTCTTC. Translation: CASSSGQGRREFF.

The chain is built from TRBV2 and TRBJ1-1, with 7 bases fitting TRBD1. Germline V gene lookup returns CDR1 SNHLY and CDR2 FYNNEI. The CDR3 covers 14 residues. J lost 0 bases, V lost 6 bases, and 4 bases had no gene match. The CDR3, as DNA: TGTGCCAGCAGGGGGGACAGCATGAACACTGAAGCTTTCTTT. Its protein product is CASRGDSMNTEAFF.

CDR3 in amino acids: CASSPTGFYEQYF. The CDR3 DNA reads TGCGCCAGCAGCCCAACAGGGTTCTACGAGCAGTACTTC. The chain carries TRBV5-1 and TRBJ2-7, with D possibly matching TRBD1 (6 bases). Trimming shortened V by 4 bases and J by 3 bases, and 11 bases separated the two germline ends. Germline CDR1 reads SGHRS; CDR2 reads YFSETQ. This CDR3 has 13 residues. Looking up the rest from reference TRBV5-1 and TRBJ2-7 gives the full variable domain: KAGVTQTPRYLIKTRGQQVTLSCSPISGHRSVSWYQQTPGQGLQFLFEYFSETQRNKGNFPGRFSGRQFSNSRSEMNVSTLELGDSALYLCASSPTGFYEQYFGPGTRLTVT.

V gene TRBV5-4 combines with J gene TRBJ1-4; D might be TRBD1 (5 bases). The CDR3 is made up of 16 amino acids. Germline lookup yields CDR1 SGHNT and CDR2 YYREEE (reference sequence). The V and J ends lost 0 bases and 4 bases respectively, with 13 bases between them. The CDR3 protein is CASSLDSYQGNEKLFF. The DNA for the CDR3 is TGTGCCAGCAGCTTGGATTCATACCAGGGTAATGAAAAACTGTTTTTT. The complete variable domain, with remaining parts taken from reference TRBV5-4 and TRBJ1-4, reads ETGVTQSPTHLIKTRGQQVTLRCSSQSGHNTVSWYQQALGQGPQFIFQYYREEENGRGNFPPRFSGLQFPNYSSELNVNALELDDSALYLCASSLDSYQGNEKLFFGSGTQLSVL.

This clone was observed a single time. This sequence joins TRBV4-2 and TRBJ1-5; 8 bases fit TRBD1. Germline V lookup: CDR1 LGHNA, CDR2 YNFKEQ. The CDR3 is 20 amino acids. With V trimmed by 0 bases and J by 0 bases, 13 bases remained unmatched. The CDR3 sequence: CASSQDPPSTGGNSNQPQHF. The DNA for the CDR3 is TGTGCCAGCAGCCAAGACCCGCCCAGTACAGGGGGAAATAGCAATCAGCCCCAGCATTTT.

This chain's CDR3 is CASSPTGGKVGNTIYF. The CDR3 coding sequence is TGTGCCAGCAGTCCGACAGGGGGCAAAGTAGGAAACACCATATATTTT. V usage is TRBV28 and J usage is TRBJ1-3; TRBD1 agrees at 10 bases. Germline V gene sequence: CDR1 MDHEN, CDR2 SYDVKM. The trim removed 5 bases at V and 4 bases at J, leaving 8 bases unmatched. The CDR3 length is 16 residues.

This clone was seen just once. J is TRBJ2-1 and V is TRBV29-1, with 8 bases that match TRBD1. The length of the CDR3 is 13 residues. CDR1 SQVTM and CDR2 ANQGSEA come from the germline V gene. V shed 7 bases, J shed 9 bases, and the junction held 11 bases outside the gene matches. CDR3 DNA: TGCAGCGCTGCTAAAACGGGACAGGTTGAGCAGTTCTTC. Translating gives CSAAKTGQVEQFF.

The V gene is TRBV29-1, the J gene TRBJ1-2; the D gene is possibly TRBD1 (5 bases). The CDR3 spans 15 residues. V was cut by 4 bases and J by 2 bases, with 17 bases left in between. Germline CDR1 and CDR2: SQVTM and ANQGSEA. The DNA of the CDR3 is TGCAGCGTTGTCGGGGGAACAGGACCCAACTATGGCTACACCTTC. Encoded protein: CSVVGGTGPNYGYTF.

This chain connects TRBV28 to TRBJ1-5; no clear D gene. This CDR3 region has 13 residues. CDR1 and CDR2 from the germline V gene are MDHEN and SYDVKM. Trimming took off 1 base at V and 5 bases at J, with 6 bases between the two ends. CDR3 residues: CASSLFPDQPQHF. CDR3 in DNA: TGTGCCAGCAGTTTATTCCCAGATCAGCCCCAGCATTTT.

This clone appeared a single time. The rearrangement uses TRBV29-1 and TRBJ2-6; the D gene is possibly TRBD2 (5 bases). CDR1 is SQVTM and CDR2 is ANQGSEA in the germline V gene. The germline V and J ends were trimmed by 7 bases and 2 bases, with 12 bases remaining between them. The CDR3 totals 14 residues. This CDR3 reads CSAFSDTGANVLTF. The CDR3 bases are TGCAGCGCCTTTAGCGATACTGGGGCCAACGTCCTGACTTTC.

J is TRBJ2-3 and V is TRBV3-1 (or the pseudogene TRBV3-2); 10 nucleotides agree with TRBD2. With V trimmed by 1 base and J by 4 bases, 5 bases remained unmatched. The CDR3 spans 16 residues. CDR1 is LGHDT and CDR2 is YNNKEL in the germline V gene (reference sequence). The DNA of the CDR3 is TGTGCCAGCAGCCAAGGCCCTAGCGGGAGCTCAGATACGCAGTATTTT. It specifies CASSQGPSGSSDTQYF.

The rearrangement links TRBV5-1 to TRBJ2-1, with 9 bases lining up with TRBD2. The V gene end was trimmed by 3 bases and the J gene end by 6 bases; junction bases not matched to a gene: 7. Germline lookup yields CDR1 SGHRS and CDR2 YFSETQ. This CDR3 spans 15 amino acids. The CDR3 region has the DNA TGCGCCAGCAGCTCAGCAGGGACTAGCCTCAATGAGCAGTTCTTC. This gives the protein CASSSAGTSLNEQFF.

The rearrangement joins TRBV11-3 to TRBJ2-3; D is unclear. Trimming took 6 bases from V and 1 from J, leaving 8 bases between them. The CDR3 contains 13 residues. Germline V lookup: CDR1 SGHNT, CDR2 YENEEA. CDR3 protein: CASRTRGTDTQYF. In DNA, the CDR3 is TGTGCCAGCAGGACCCGGGGCACAGATACGCAGTATTTT.

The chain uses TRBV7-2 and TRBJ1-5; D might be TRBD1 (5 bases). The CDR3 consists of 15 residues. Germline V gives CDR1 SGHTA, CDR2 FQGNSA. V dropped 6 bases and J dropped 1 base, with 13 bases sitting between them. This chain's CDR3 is CASRWGVESNQPQHF. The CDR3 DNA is TGTGCCAGCAGGTGGGGGGTTGAGAGCAATCAGCCCCAGCATTTT.

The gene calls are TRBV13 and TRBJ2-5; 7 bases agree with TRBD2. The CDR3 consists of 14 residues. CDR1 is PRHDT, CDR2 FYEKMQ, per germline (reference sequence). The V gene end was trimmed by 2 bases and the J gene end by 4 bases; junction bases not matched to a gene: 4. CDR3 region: CASSLTSDRETQYF. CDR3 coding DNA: TGTGCCAGCAGCTTAACTAGCGATAGAGAGACCCAGTACTTC.

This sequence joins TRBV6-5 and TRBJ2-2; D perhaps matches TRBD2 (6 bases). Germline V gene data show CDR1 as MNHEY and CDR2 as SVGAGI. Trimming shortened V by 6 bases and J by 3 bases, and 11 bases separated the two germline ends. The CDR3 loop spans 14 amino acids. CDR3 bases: TGTGCCAGCAGGCAGTCGGGGGACACCGGGGAGCTGTTTTTT. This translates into CASRQSGDTGELFF.

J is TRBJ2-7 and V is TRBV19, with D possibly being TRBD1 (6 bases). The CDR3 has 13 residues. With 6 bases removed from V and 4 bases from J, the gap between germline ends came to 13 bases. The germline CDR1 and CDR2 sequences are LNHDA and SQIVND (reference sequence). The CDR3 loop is CASRPQGTYEQYF. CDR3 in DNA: TGTGCCAGTAGGCCACAGGGTACATACGAGCAGTACTTC.

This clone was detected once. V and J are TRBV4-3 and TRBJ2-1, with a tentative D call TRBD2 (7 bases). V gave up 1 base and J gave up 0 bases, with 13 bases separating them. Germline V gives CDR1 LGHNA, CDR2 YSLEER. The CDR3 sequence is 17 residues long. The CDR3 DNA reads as TGCGCCAGCAGCCAAGGGGTAGGGGGGGCCTCCTACAATGAGCAGTTCTTC. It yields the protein CASSQGVGGASYNEQFF.

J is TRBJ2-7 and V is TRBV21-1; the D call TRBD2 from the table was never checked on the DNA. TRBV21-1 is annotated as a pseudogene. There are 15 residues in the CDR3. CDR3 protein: CASSKGLAGLYEQYF. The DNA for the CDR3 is TGTGCCAGCAGCAAGGGACTAGCGGGGCTCTACGAGCAGTACTTC.

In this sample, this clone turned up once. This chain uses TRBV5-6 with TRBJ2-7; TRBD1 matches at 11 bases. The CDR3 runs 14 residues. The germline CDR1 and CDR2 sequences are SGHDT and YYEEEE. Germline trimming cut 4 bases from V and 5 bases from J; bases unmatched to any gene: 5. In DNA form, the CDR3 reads TGTGCCAGCAGCCTTGGGACAGGGGGTAACGAGCAGTACTTC. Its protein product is CASSLGTGGNEQYF.